This is a list of T cell receptor beta chains from one sample in a study of T cells in Graves' hyperthyroidism and ophthalmopathy. TCRdb recomputed calls from the multiplex PCR reads with MiXCR, one row per CDR3 protein. The top ten hold just under 8.5% of the sample, which has a few hundred thousand distinct CDR3 sequences, roughly 46% seen once. The sequenced sample was peripheral blood or thyroid tissue (not recorded which). The receptors originated from a woman between 18 and 29 years old with Graves' hyperthyroidism. Each CDR3 is given with its conserved first and last residue. The D gene is left open where the match is weak. Expanded clones are given a class, and other clones once, few, many or no size at all.

J: TRBJ1-4
D: -
V: TRBV7-9
size: -
length: 17
DNA: TGTGCCAGCAGCTCGGGGAGATGGGGACGGACTAATGAAAAACTGTTTTTT
CDR3: CASSSGRWGRTNEKLFF

J: TRBJ2-7
D: -
V: TRBV7-8
size: many
length: 15
DNA: TGTGCCAGCAGCTTAGTCCTAGCGATCAACTACGAGCAGTACTTC
CDR3: CASSLVLAINYEQYF

J: TRBJ1-2
D: -
V: TRBV10-3
size: many
length: 13
DNA: TGTGCCAGCACTTGGGACGTGAGCTATGGCTACACCTTC
CDR3: CASTWDVSYGYTF

J: TRBJ1-5
D: -
V: TRBV5-1
size: -
length: 16
DNA: TGCGCCAGCAGCTTGGGGCCGGGAGGGGCGAGTCAGCCCCAGCATTTT
CDR3: CASSLGPGGASQPQHF

J: TRBJ2-7
D: -
V: TRBV2
size: many
length: 11
DNA: TGTGCCAGCAGGGAGAGGGGATGGCAGTACTTC
CDR3: CASRERGWQYF

J: TRBJ1-6
D: -
V: TRBV10-3
size: -
length: 14
DNA: TGTGCCGACTCGAGGGCGGATCATAATTCACCCCTCCACTTT
CDR3: CADSRADHNSPLHF

J: TRBJ1-2
D: -
V: TRBV12-3/TRBV12-4
size: many
length: 13
DNA: TGTGCCAGCGGGCCCCCACGTAACTATGGCTACACCTTC
CDR3: CASGPPRNYGYTF

J: TRBJ2-5
D: -
V: TRBV7-2
size: many
length: 13
DNA: TGTGCCAGCAGCTTAATGAGGGGTGAGACCCAGTACTTC
CDR3: CASSLMRGETQYF

J: TRBJ2-5
D: TRBD2
V: TRBV20-1
size: once
length: 14
DNA: TGCAGTGCTATAATCGGACTAGCGGGAGAGACCCAGTACTTC
CDR3: CSAIIGLAGETQYF

J: TRBJ1-1
D: -
V: TRBV20-1
size: few
length: 12
DNA: TGCAGTGCTCAGAACCAGGGAACTGAAGCTTTCTTT
CDR3: CSAQNQGTEAFF

J: TRBJ1-1
D: -
V: TRBV6-6
size: -
length: 15
DNA: TGTGCCAGCAGTTACTCTGGGACAATGAACACTGAAGCTTTCTTT
CDR3: CASSYSGTMNTEAFF

J: TRBJ2-3
D: -
V: TRBV2
size: few
length: 13
DNA: TGTGCCCTGAGGAGGGGCGGCACAGATACGCAGTATTTT
CDR3: CALRRGGTDTQYF

J: TRBJ1-2
D: TRBD1
V: TRBV2
size: many
length: 14
DNA: TGTGCCAGCAGCGCCACAGGGGGCCACTATGGCTACACCTTC
CDR3: CASSATGGHYGYTF

J: TRBJ2-7
D: -
V: TRBV12-3/TRBV12-4
size: -
length: 14
DNA: TGTGCCAGCGTTGCAACAGGGAGCATCTACGAGCAGTACTTC
CDR3: CASVATGSIYEQYF

J: TRBJ1-6
D: -
V: TRBV10-3
size: -
length: 13
DNA: TGTGCCATCACGGGGACCAGGAATTCACCCCTCCACTTT
CDR3: CAITGTRNSPLHF

J: TRBJ1-2
D: -
V: TRBV7-3
size: few
length: 13
DNA: TGCGCCAGCAGCCAAGACGGCTCTTATGGCTACACCTTC
CDR3: CASSQDGSYGYTF

J: TRBJ2-5
D: -
V: TRBV29-1
size: few
length: 11
DNA: TGCAGCGTTGACGTCCGGGAGACCCAGTACTTC
CDR3: CSVDVRETQYF

J: TRBJ1-6
D: TRBD1
V: TRBV11-2
size: once
length: 14
DNA: TGTGCCAGCAGCAAGGACAGGGCTAATTCACCCCTCCACTTT
CDR3: CASSKDRANSPLHF

J: TRBJ2-7
D: TRBD2
V: TRBV7-2
size: few
length: 15
DNA: TGTGCCAGCAGTCCCCTAGCGGGAAATAGTGACGAGCAGTACTTC
CDR3: CASSPLAGNSDEQYF

J: TRBJ1-2
D: -
V: TRBV29-1
size: -
length: 11
DNA: TGCAGCTTATCAGGGTCTGAGGGCTACACCTTC
CDR3: CSLSGSEGYTF

J: TRBJ2-5
D: -
V: TRBV5-1
size: few
length: 13
DNA: TGCGCCAGCAGCTTGGTTGAATCTAAGACCCAGTACTTC
CDR3: CASSLVESKTQYF

J: TRBJ2-5
D: TRBD2
V: TRBV29-1
size: -
length: 14
DNA: TGCAGCGTGGGACTAGCGGGAGGGGGGGAGACCCAGTACTTC
CDR3: CSVGLAGGGETQYF

J: TRBJ2-1
D: -
V: TRBV2
size: few
length: 12
DNA: TGTGCCAGCAGTGTAGAGAGCAATGAGCAGTTCTTC
CDR3: CASSVESNEQFF

J: TRBJ1-6
D: TRBD1
V: TRBV2
size: -
length: 15
DNA: TGTGCCAGCAGCCAAGCGGGACAGGGGGATTCACCCCTCCACTTT
CDR3: CASSQAGQGDSPLHF

J: TRBJ1-2
D: -
V: TRBV6-5
size: -
length: 13
DNA: TGTGCCAGCAGGGAGATCGACAGCTATGGCTACACCTTC
CDR3: CASREIDSYGYTF

J: TRBJ1-5
D: -
V: TRBV19
size: -
length: 14
DNA: TGTGCCAGCAGAACAGGGAATAGCAATCAGCCCCAGCATTTT
CDR3: CASRTGNSNQPQHF

J: TRBJ1-4
D: -
V: TRBV2
size: few
length: 15
DNA: TGTGCCAGCAGACAGTTAACTGCAACTAATGAAAAACTGTTTTTT
CDR3: CASRQLTATNEKLFF

J: TRBJ2-5
D: -
V: TRBV7-9
size: many
length: 13
DNA: TGTGCCAGCGGCCTCACAGGGCCAGAGACCCAGTACTTC
CDR3: CASGLTGPETQYF

J: TRBJ1-3
D: -
V: TRBV7-9
size: -
length: 14
DNA: TGTGCCAGCCAACTCAGGAGCTCTGGAAGCACCATATATTTT
CDR3: CASQLRSSGSTIYF

J: TRBJ2-7
D: -
V: TRBV10-2
size: -
length: 15
DNA: TGTGCCAGCTCCGGGGGCAGGGAAAAATCCTACGAGCAGTACTTC
CDR3: CASSGGREKSYEQYF

J: TRBJ1-1
D: -
V: TRBV24-1
size: many
length: 14
DNA: TGTGCCACCAGTGATGCCAGGGGAGGAACTGAAGCTTTCTTT
CDR3: CATSDARGGTEAFF

J: TRBJ1-3
D: -
V: TRBV5-1
size: few
length: 16
DNA: TGCGCCAGCAGCGCCCGGTGGGGGCAGCCCGGAGACACCATATATTTT
CDR3: CASSARWGQPGDTIYF

J: TRBJ1-4
D: TRBD1
V: TRBV11-2
size: -
length: 16
DNA: TGTGCCAGCAGCTGGATCTACAGGGGGCGAATCGAAAAACTGTTTTTT
CDR3: CASSWIYRGRIEKLFF

J: TRBJ1-3
D: -
V: TRBV20-1
size: -
length: 15
DNA: TGCAGTGCTAGATGGCAAGGCCTCTCTGGAAACACCATATATTTT
CDR3: CSARWQGLSGNTIYF

J: TRBJ1-5
D: -
V: TRBV20-1
size: -
length: 14
DNA: TGCAGTGCTAGAGAGTCCAGGGGCAATCAGCCCCAGCATTTT
CDR3: CSARESRGNQPQHF

J: TRBJ2-7
D: TRBD1
V: TRBV24-1
size: many
length: 16
DNA: TGTGCCACCAGTGATGGACAGGGGGCGCGGGAGTACGAGCAGTACTTC
CDR3: CATSDGQGAREYEQYF

J: TRBJ2-7
D: -
V: TRBV3-1
size: -
length: 12
DNA: TGTGCCAGCAGCCGCACAGGGCACGAGCAGTACTTC
CDR3: CASSRTGHEQYF

J: TRBJ1-5
D: -
V: TRBV29-1
size: -
length: 8
DNA: TGCAGCGTTACTAGCGGGAGTTTT
CDR3: CSVTSGSF

J: TRBJ1-1
D: -
V: TRBV6-1
size: -
length: 14
DNA: TGTGCCAGCAGCCACCGGACAGTCCAGCCCTATGCTTTCTTT
CDR3: CASSHRTVQPYAFF

J: TRBJ1-5
D: TRBD1
V: TRBV7-2
size: -
length: 14
DNA: TGTGCCAGCAGCACAGGACAGGTCTCGGAGCCCCAGCATTTT
CDR3: CASSTGQVSEPQHF

J: TRBJ2-7
D: -
V: TRBV2
size: once
length: 13
DNA: TGTGCCCGGGTTGGGGCAGGACGGGACGAGCAGTACTTC
CDR3: CARVGAGRDEQYF